The rows below give T cell receptor beta chains drawn from one sample of a study of blood T cell repertoires in COVID-19. Profiled with immunoSEQ multiplex PCR; TCRdb holds only in-frame clones, not every one. The sample gives roughly 140,000 clones, 87% of which show up once; around 4% is in the top ten. Sequenced: peripheral blood. All receptors derive from a woman in her sixties with active or convalescent COVID-19. CDR3s include the opening cysteine and the closing phenylalanine or tryptophan. Fields, in order: V gene, clone size, D gene, J gene, CDR3 DNA, CDR3 protein. The D gene is left open where the match is weak. Rows may omit the clone size; those that give it use once, few, many or a size class.

TRBV24-1	NA	TRBD1	TRBJ2-3	TGTGCCACCAGTGATGCCGGACAGGGAGGCTTTTTCACAGATACGCAGTATTTT	CATSDAGQGGFFTDTQYF
TRBV11-2	NA	NA	TRBJ2-1	TGTGCCAGCAGCACAAACAGGGCCGGTGAGCAGTTCTTC	CASSTNRAGEQFF
TRBV7-6	NA	TRBD2	TRBJ2-2	TGTGCCAGCAGCTTAGCGGGGGGGATGAACACCGGGGAGCTGTTTTTT	CASSLAGGMNTGELFF
TRBV7-9	NA	NA	TRBJ1-5	TGTGCCAGCAGCTTAGATGCGATTCAGCCCCAGCATTTT	CASSLDAIQPQHF
TRBV19	NA	NA	TRBJ2-7	TGTGCCAGTAGTGGGGACTTCGTCGAGCAGTACTTC	CASSGDFVEQYF
TRBV10-3	NA	NA	TRBJ1-4	TGTGCCATCAGTGGGGAGGGTAGATTAAATGAAAAACTGTTTTTT	CAISGEGRLNEKLFF
TRBV19	NA	NA	TRBJ1-2	TGTGCCAGCGACTCGGGACTCCGAAACTATGGCTACACCTTC	CASDSGLRNYGYTF
TRBV7-2	NA	TRBD1	TRBJ2-5	TGTGCCAGCAGCTTTAGAGGGGGCAAAGAGACCCAGTACTTC	CASSFRGGKETQYF
TRBV2	few	NA	TRBJ1-5	TGTGCCAGCAGGAGGGAGGCTGATAGCAATCAGCCCCAGCATTTT	CASRREADSNQPQHF
TRBV4-1	NA	NA	TRBJ1-5	TGCGCCAGCAGCCCATTTAAAGGGAGCCACCAGCCCCAGCATTTT	CASSPFKGSHQPQHF
TRBV6-6	once	NA	TRBJ2-1	TGTGCCAGCAGTTACTCGAGGCAGGGAAACAATGAGCAGTTCTTC	CASSYSRQGNNEQFF
TRBV19	NA	NA	TRBJ2-1	TGTGCCAGTAGTACAGGGGAAGGATCCTACAATGAGCAGTTCTTC	CASSTGEGSYNEQFF
TRBV19	once	TRBD1	TRBJ1-5	TGTGCCAGTAGCACTACAGGGGGCTTTAATAGCAATCAGCCCCAGCATTTT	CASSTTGGFNSNQPQHF
TRBV2	NA	TRBD1	TRBJ1-2	TGTGCCAGCAGTGGACAGGGGGCGGGCGGCTACACCTTC	CASSGQGAGGYTF
TRBV3-1/TRBV3-2	NA	NA	TRBJ2-7	TGTGCCAGCAGCCAGTCCAGGGGCCACGAGCAGTACTTC	CASSQSRGHEQYF
TRBV4-1	once	TRBD2	TRBJ2-7	TGCGCCAGCAGCCAACCACAAGGAGCGGGGTACTACGAGCAGTACTTC	CASSQPQGAGYYEQYF